The clone carrying this T cell receptor (beta chain) was seen just once. Its antigen is undetermined. Assay used: immunoSEQ multiplex PCR; TCRdb lists only in-frame clones, some missing. The sample includes approximately 2.1 million clones, 93% of them seen just once. The CDR3 contains 14 residues. Germline V gives CDR1 PRHDT, CDR2 FYEKMQ (reference sequence). Trimming removed 5 bases at V and 4 bases at J, with 12 bases between. The entry originates in a study of shared clonotypes between healthy human individuals. Study information: Serving as donors were two women and three men, whose ages spanned 18 to 49. Whole-study findings and limits: Incomplete sequencing of sorted subsets was indicated by rarefaction despite large depth.

The rearrangement links TRBV13 to TRBJ1-3, with D perhaps matching TRBD1 (6 bases). This clonotype originated in a man aged 18 to 29 in good health. Some clones in this sample may be carry-over from other donors' samples. The sample consisted of naive CD4+ T cells from PBMCs. Subset meaning: CD45RA+ positively selected. The chain's CDR3 is CASSPVGTGNTIYF. CDR3 coding DNA: TGTGCCAGCAGCCCCGTGGGGACAGGAAACACCATATATTTT.